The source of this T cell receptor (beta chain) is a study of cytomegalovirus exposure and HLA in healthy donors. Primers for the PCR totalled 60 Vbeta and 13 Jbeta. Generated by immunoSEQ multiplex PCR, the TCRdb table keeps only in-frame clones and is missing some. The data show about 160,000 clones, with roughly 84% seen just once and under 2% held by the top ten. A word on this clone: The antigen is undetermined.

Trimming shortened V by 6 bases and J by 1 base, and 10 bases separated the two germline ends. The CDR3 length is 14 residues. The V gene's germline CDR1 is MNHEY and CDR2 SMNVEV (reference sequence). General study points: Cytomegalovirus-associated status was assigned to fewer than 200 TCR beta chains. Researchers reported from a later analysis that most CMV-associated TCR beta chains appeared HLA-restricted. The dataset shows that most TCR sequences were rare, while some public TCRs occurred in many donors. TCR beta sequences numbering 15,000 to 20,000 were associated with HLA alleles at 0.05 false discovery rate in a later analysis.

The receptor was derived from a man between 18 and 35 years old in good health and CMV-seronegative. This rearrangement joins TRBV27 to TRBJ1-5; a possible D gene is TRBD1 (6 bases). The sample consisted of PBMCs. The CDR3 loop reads CASRQGWSNQPQHF. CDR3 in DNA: TGTGCCAGCAGACAGGGTTGGAGCAATCAGCCCCAGCATTTT.